This T cell receptor (beta chain) came from a study of blood T cell repertoires in COVID-19. Under the authors' procedure: Estimation of nucleated cell counts was performed using reference gene primer amplification. The repertoire was sequenced with immunoSEQ multiplex PCR; TCRdb's copy has only in-frame clones and lacks some. D and trimming come from the DNA, and the V and J calls and clone size come from that table. The sample includes about 400,000 clones, roughly 87% of them seen just once. Participant age was roughly 18 to 89 years, and participants resided in roughly 25 US areas. Membership in each cohort depended on participant-reported clinical history. Donors in Cohort 3 counted as recovered after two negative PCRs, clearance, or symptom resolution. CDR1 and CDR2 from the germline V gene are SGHDT and YYEEEE. J lost 2 bases, V lost 4 bases, and 13 bases had no gene match. This CDR3 contains 17 residues.

Material for sequencing was PBMCs or T cells enriched from blood (not recorded which). The sequence was obtained from a woman aged 30 to 39 who had recovered from COVID-19. The chain combines TRBV5-6 with TRBJ2-3; TRBD2 matches at 7 bases. The chain's CDR3 is CASSRSLGGSVTDTQYF. DNA for the CDR3: TGTGCCAGCAGCAGATCCCTTGGCGGGAGTGTCACAGATACGCAGTATTTT.